The following is a T cell receptor beta chain sequence with its context. In the study's own analysis: Estimated nucleated cell counts came from reference gene primer amplification. Produced via immunoSEQ multiplex PCR; TCRdb's table is partial and in-frame only. V, J and clone size are taken as reported in that table, and D and trimming were inferred from the DNA itself. The sample shows 350,000 to 450,000 clones, 85% of them seen only once. The source of the sample is a study of blood T cell repertoires in COVID-19. This CDR3 is built from 16 residues. J was trimmed by 3 bases and V by 4 bases; bases with no gene match: 11. Germline loops: CDR1 SGHNT, CDR2 YYREEE (reference sequence).

The rearrangement joins TRBV5-4 to TRBJ1-1; 8 bases are shared with TRBD1. The material sequenced was peripheral blood. This clonotype was obtained from a woman aged 18-29 years with acute or convalescent COVID-19. Written as DNA, the CDR3 is TGTGCCAGCAGCCATGGGGCAGGGGGCAGGGACACTGAAGCTTTCTTT. It specifies CASSHGAGGRDTEAFF.